Listed below are T cell receptor beta chains from one sample, sequenced in a study of T cells after yellow fever vaccination. In TCRdb, the 5' RACE reads were re-called with MiXCR into one record per CDR3 protein. The data contain about 340,000 distinct CDR3 sequences, more than 8.5% of them singletons. The sample in question was PBMCs, obtained on the day of the first yellow fever vaccination. The receptors originated from a man younger than 35 who received the YFV17D yellow fever vaccine. Each CDR3 is given with its conserved first and last residue. D genes are given only for firm matches. Size tells how often a clone was seen (once, few, many) or the class of an expanded clone, and some rows leave it out.

>TRBV20-1|TRBJ1-5|NA|many
CSAREGASNQPQHF
TGCAGTGCTAGAGAGGGTGCTAGCAATCAGCCCCAGCATTTT
>TRBV12-5|TRBJ2-3|TRBD2|NA
CASGLPTPGGTQYF
TGTGCTAGTGGTCTACCCACCCCGGGGGGGACGCAGTATTTT
>TRBV20-1|TRBJ2-1|NA|NA
CRAREALAEPSEQFF
TGCAGAGCTAGAGAAGCATTGGCGGAGCCCTCTGAGCAGTTCTTC
>TRBV5-4|TRBJ2-7|NA|NA
CASSTGTSSYEQYF
TGTGCCAGCAGCACCGGGACTTCCTCCTACGAGCAGTACTTC
>TRBV19|TRBJ2-5|NA|NA
CASRSTGGSETQYF
TGTGCCAGTAGATCTACCGGGGGCTCGGAGACCCAGTACTTC
>TRBV21-1|TRBJ1-1|NA|NA
CASSTPGRDTEAFF
TGTGCCAGCAGCACTCCCGGGCGTGACACTGAAGCTTTCTTT
>TRBV9|TRBJ2-3|NA|NA
CASSVSREDTQYF
TGTGCCAGCAGCGTAAGCAGGGAGGATACGCAGTATTTT
>TRBV6-5|TRBJ2-6|NA|many
CASSPTGFGANVLTF
TGTGCCAGCAGTCCTACAGGGTTCGGGGCCAACGTCCTGACTTTC
>TRBV7-2|TRBJ2-3|NA|NA
CASSLALGRGPTDTQYF
TGTGCCAGCAGCTTAGCGCTCGGGCGGGGGCCCACAGATACGCAGTATTTT
>TRBV5-1|TRBJ1-1|NA|NA
CASSLIPGQTMNTEAFF
TGCGCCAGCAGCCTAATACCGGGACAAACAATGAACACTGAAGCTTTCTTT
>TRBV12-3/TRBV12-4|TRBJ2-7|NA|few
CASTLSTMGSYEQYF
TGTGCCAGTACCCTTAGTACAATGGGATCCTACGAGCAGTACTTC
>TRBV7-9|TRBJ1-2|NA|many
CASSREPNDYGYTF
TGTGCCAGCAGCCGAGAACCAAACGACTATGGCTACACCTTC
>TRBV7-2|TRBJ1-4|NA|NA
CASSFNAPPTNEKLFF
TGTGCCAGCAGCTTCAATGCCCCCCCAACTAATGAAAAACTGTTTTTT
>TRBV2|TRBJ1-1|NA|NA
CASNPMGGTEAFF
TGTGCCAGCAATCCGATGGGGGGCACTGAAGCTTTCTTT
>TRBV20-1|TRBJ2-5|NA|many
CSAPRGSQETQYF
TGCAGTGCTCCACGGGGGAGCCAAGAGACCCAGTACTTC
>TRBV19|TRBJ1-5|NA|NA
CASSIDQDRQRPQHF
TGTGCCAGTAGTATAGATCAGGATAGGCAACGACCCCAGCATTTT
>TRBV6-4|TRBJ2-2|TRBD1|NA
CASSDRLRTGELFF
TGTGCCAGCTCGGACAGGTTAAGGACCGGGGAGCTGTTTTTT